This T cell receptor beta chain originates from a study of cytomegalovirus exposure and HLA in healthy donors. Concerning this clone itself: Its matching antigen is unknown.

It was with 60 Vbeta and 13 Jbeta primers that the PCR ran. Clones were read by immunoSEQ multiplex PCR, and TCRdb kept only the in-frame ones, dropping some. The sample includes 120,000 to 150,000 clones. General observations from the study: Researchers had no immune exposure information except CMV serostatus available. Rare TCR sequences dominated, though some public TCRs recurred in many donors. Cytomegalovirus status was reportedly diagnosed by the classifier with high specificity and sensitivity.

The germline V gene has CDR1 SGHVS and CDR2 FQNEAQ. V trimming: 5 bases; J trimming: 3 bases; junction bases outside the gene matches: 6. The CDR3 is 14 amino acids. Sequences were obtained from PBMCs. This receptor was taken from a man aged 35-49 years in good health and CMV-seronegative. V and J are TRBV7-8 and TRBJ2-7; 8 bases map to TRBD1. This chain's CDR3 is CASSTGDRRYEQYF. CDR3 DNA sequence: TGTGCCAGCAGCACGGGGGACAGGCGCTACGAGCAGTACTTC. Based on the CDR3 plus reference TRBV7-8 and TRBJ2-7, the full variable domain is GAGVSQSPRYKVAKRGQDVALRCDPISGHVSLFWYQQALGQGPEFLTYFQNEAQLDKSGLPSDRFFAERPEGSVSTLKIQRTQQEDSAVYLCASSTGDRRYEQYFGPGTRLTVT.